Shown below are 21 T cell receptor beta chains from a single sample sequenced in a study of regulatory T cells in long-lasting Graves disease. Specified time point: persistent/refractory GD, antithyroid drugs over 5 years with positive TRAb. The TCR library was made from RNA extracted from PBMCs. Both iRepertoire HTBI primers and Arm-PCR of CDR3 regions were used to build the TCR beta libraries. One entry per CDR3 protein results from TCRdb running MiXCR on the multiplex PCR reads. The sample has around 340,000 distinct CDR3 sequences; around 20% are singletons. The starting material was peripheral blood mononuclear cells (PBMCs), obtained when the disease was refractory, from a patient treated with antithyroid drugs. The receptors originated from a female donor with Graves disease.

This clonotype was observed a few times. This chain uses TRBV20-1 with TRBJ2-3; the match to TRBD2 covers 11 bases. Unmatched junction bases numbered 6, after V lost 5 bases and J lost 2 bases. CDR1 is DFQATT and CDR2 is SNEGSKA in the germline V gene (reference sequence). This CDR3 contains 15 residues. The CDR3 DNA follows: TGCAGTGCTCTTCGACTAGCGGGGCACACAGATACGCAGTATTTT. Translated, it gives CSALRLAGHTDTQYF.

This clonotype was seen more than once but under ten times. The rearrangement links TRBV6-4 to TRBJ2-3; 8 nucleotides match TRBD2. The CDR3 extends over 15 amino acids. The junction had 5 bases not matched to a gene; V was cut back by 4 bases and J by 2 bases. The germline CDR1 and CDR2 sequences are MRHNA and SNTAGT. CDR3 in amino acids: CASSVDGRATDTQYF. Here the CDR3 DNA reads TGTGCCAGCAGTGTTGACGGGAGGGCCACAGATACGCAGTATTTT.

This clonotype was counted ten times or more. V and J are TRBV29-1 and TRBJ2-2; 9 nucleotides align to TRBD1. V gave up 2 bases and J gave up 4 bases; unmatched junction bases: 5. Germline V lookup: CDR1 SQVTM, CDR2 ANQGSEA. The CDR3 covers 15 residues. This chain's CDR3 is CSVERGQGSTGELFF. Written as DNA, the CDR3 is TGCAGCGTTGAAAGGGGACAGGGAAGCACCGGGGAGCTGTTTTTT.

As regards this clonotype: This may be a read error: a much more frequent sequence differs by one nucleotide. The chain couples TRBV6-1 to TRBJ2-2, with D perhaps TRBD2 (5 bases). This CDR3 contains 15 residues. The V gene's germline CDR1 is MNHNS and CDR2 SASEGT. The DNA for the CDR3 is TGTGCCAGCAGCTCCACCAGGATGAACACCGGGGAGCCGTTTTTT. Translating it yields CASSSTRMNTGEPFF.

The gene calls are TRBV24-1 and TRBJ2-2; D is uncertain. CDR3 length equals 12 residues. Germline V gene lookup returns CDR1 KGHDR and CDR2 SFDVKD. V shed 7 bases and J shed 4 bases, with 6 bases lying between them. CDR3 sequence: CATRGGTGELFF. DNA for the CDR3: TGTGCCACCAGGGGCGGCACCGGGGAGCTGTTTTTT.

This clonotype was seen at least ten times. The rearrangement joins TRBV3-1 to TRBJ1-2; D may be TRBD1 (5 bases). Looked up from germline, CDR1 is LGHDT and CDR2 is YNNKEL (reference sequence). The CDR3 loop spans 14 amino acids. V lost 11 bases, J lost 6 bases, and 22 bases lay in between. The CDR3 nucleotides are TGTGCCTCCAGGGAGTGGAAAGATCCTGATGGCTACACCTTC. Amino acids: CASREWKDPDGYTF.

This clonotype was seen many times. The V gene is TRBV12-3 or TRBV12-4, the J gene TRBJ1-2; no definite D call. This CDR3 contains 16 residues. V gave up 6 bases and J gave up 4 bases, with 21 bases separating them. The CDR3 sequence: CASSLLSGVLGYGYTF. In DNA form, the CDR3 reads TGTGCCAGCAGCCTATTATCGGGAGTCTTGGGCTATGGCTACACCTTC.

This clonotype was counted between two and nine times. The V call is TRBV29-1, the J call TRBJ1-1; D is unclear. V lost 6 bases and J 0 bases, leaving 11 bases between the germline ends. The germline CDR1 and CDR2 sequences are SQVTM and ANQGSEA. There are 13 residues in the CDR3. The DNA for the CDR3 is TGCAGCGTGGGGTTGAGGTTGAACACTGAAGCTTTCTTT. Translating it yields CSVGLRLNTEAFF.

This clonotype was detected many times. The chain links TRBV28 to TRBJ2-2; D gene unclear. The germline V gene encodes CDR1 MDHEN and CDR2 SYDVKM. Trimming left V 3 bases short and J 2 bases short, with 7 bases between. This CDR3 has 14 residues. The CDR3, as DNA: TGTGCCAGCAGTTTTAAAGAAAACACCGGGGAGCTGTTTTTT. Encoded protein: CASSFKENTGELFF.

This clonotype was counted only a few times. This chain joins TRBV28 and TRBJ2-2; 10 bases are a match to TRBD2. This CDR3 has 18 residues. The V gene end was trimmed by 3 bases and the J gene end by 4 bases; junction bases not matched to a gene: 11. Germline V gene lookup returns CDR1 MDHEN and CDR2 SYDVKM. The CDR3 DNA sequence: TGTGCCAGCAGTTTCCCGCCATCTAGCGGGAGTATCACCGGGGAGCTGTTTTTT. Protein: CASSFPPSSGSITGELFF.

This clonotype was picked up a small number of times. CDR3 nucleotides: TGTGCCAGTAGTTTGTCGGTTAGCGGACGCACCGGGGAGCTGTTTTTT. It codes for CASSLSVSGRTGELFF. This chain connects TRBV19 to TRBJ2-2, with a tentative D call TRBD2 (6 bases). The length of the CDR3 is 16 residues. The germline V and J ends were trimmed by 5 bases and 4 bases, with 17 bases remaining between them. CDR1 is LNHDA and CDR2 is SQIVND in the germline V gene (reference sequence).

This clonotype was picked up many times. In DNA form, the CDR3 reads TGTGCCAGCAGCCCAAGCGGGAGTACCTACGAGCAGTACTTC. It encodes CASSPSGSTYEQYF. The genes are TRBV18 and TRBJ2-7; 8 nucleotides agree with TRBD2. CDR1 and CDR2 from the germline V gene are KGHSH and LQKENI. This CDR3 spans 14 amino acids. Trimming took 8 bases from V and 2 from J; bases not matched to a gene: 8.

This clonotype was counted only a few times. The chain combines TRBV9 with TRBJ1-1; D is possibly TRBD1 (5 bases). V lost 9 bases and J 4 bases, leaving 16 bases between the germline ends. Per the germline V gene, CDR1 is SGDLS and CDR2 is YYNGEE. This CDR3 has 13 residues. The CDR3 nucleotides are TGTGCCACCTCAACGGGGGTGGGCACTGAAGCTTTCTTT. It is translated as CATSTGVGTEAFF.

This clonotype has a count of ten or more. The genes are TRBV6-1 and TRBJ2-7, with D perhaps matching TRBD1 or TRBD2 (6 bases each). Germline V gives CDR1 MNHNS, CDR2 SASEGT. The ends were cut back, 6 bases at V and 1 base at J, with 10 bases in the middle. The CDR3 sequence is 13 residues long. The CDR3 region is CASSQGTSYEQYF. The CDR3 coding sequence is TGTGCCAGCAGCCAGGGGACTTCCTACGAGCAGTACTTC.

As regards this clonotype: The CDR3 does not end in the conserved phenylalanine or tryptophan, so this is likely a read error. CDR3: CASSFLAAQGPQHS. CDR3 DNA: TGTGCCAGCAGCTTCTTGGCAGCCCAAGGGCCCCAGCATTCT. This chain joins TRBV7-8 and TRBJ1-5; D gene ambiguous. The CDR3 is 14 amino acids. The germline V gene has CDR1 SGHVS and CDR2 FQNEAQ. V was cut by 3 bases and J by 9 bases, with 15 bases left in between.

This clonotype has a single count. The chain has TRBV29-1 and TRBJ2-1; 7 bases map to TRBD2. The CDR3 spans 15 residues. The trim removed 4 bases at V and 7 bases at J, leaving 13 bases unmatched. Germline V gives CDR1 SQVTM, CDR2 ANQGSEA. The CDR3 DNA follows: TGCAGCGTTGCAATAGGGACTAACCCCTTGAATGAGCAGTTCTTC. Translation: CSVAIGTNPLNEQFF.

Notes on this clonotype: Likely a read error: the CDR3 ends without its conserved phenylalanine or tryptophan. The CDR3 region has the DNA TGTGCCAGTAGGAGTTTGGCCGGGGGGAGCAATCAGCCCCAGCATCTT. It translates to CASRSLAGGSNQPQHL. The V call is TRBV19, the J call TRBJ1-5; tentatively, D is TRBD1 (5 bases). The CDR3 totals 16 residues. Deletions cut 6 bases from V and 1 base from J, with 16 bases between. Germline assignment: CDR1 LNHDA and CDR2 SQIVND (reference sequence).

As to this clonotype: It may be a read error: a sequence one base away is much more abundant. Given the absence of the conserved phenylalanine or tryptophan at the CDR3 end, a read error is likely. Because the CDR3's place on the DNA is in doubt, the DNA is left out and the CDR3 is given as listed by TCRdb. The rearrangement joins TRBV12-3 or TRBV12-4 to TRBJ1-2; the DNA was not compared with TRBD1, the D call given in the table. The CDR3 spans 11 residues, counting both ends. The CDR3 here is CASSLQGVDTL.

The rearrangement joins TRBV5-1 to TRBJ2-2; D possibly corresponds to TRBD1 (6 bases). The CDR3 totals 15 residues. V lost 0 bases to trimming and J lost 7 bases, with 13 bases between them. Germline lookup yields CDR1 SGHRS and CDR2 YFSETQ. The CDR3 coding sequence is TGCGCCAGCAGCTTGGAAAGGGGGATAGGCGGGGAGCTGTTTTTT. This translates into CASSLERGIGGELFF. Together with reference TRBV5-1 and TRBJ2-2, the CDR3 gives the full variable domain: KAGVTQTPRYLIKTRGQQVTLSCSPISGHRSVSWYQQTPGQGLQFLFEYFSETQRNKGNFPGRFSGRQFSNSRSEMNVSTLELGDSALYLCASSLERGIGGELFFGEGSRLTVL.

This clonotype came up a few times. The chain links TRBV27 to TRBJ2-7; TRBD1 matches 9 bases. Losses at the gene ends were 3 bases for V and 3 bases for J; bases not matched to a gene: 3. CDR3 length equals 14 residues. Germline V CDR1 and CDR2: MNHEY, SMNVEV (reference sequence). CDR3 amino acids: CASSLTGQGYEQYF. The CDR3 DNA reads as TGTGCCAGCAGTTTGACGGGACAGGGCTACGAGCAGTACTTC.

This clonotype was detected many times. The gene calls are TRBV20-1 and TRBJ2-7, with D possibly TRBD2 on 6 matching bases. This CDR3 contains 13 residues. The V gene's germline CDR1 is DFQATT and CDR2 SNEGSKA (reference sequence). V lost 3 bases to trimming and J lost 3 bases, with 12 bases between them. CDR3 protein: CSASGSLLYEQYF. CDR3 coding DNA: TGCAGTGCTAGCGGGAGCCTCCTCTACGAGCAGTACTTC.